The clone carrying this TCR beta chain was found a few times. The antigen is undetermined. This specimen comes from a study of T-cell reconstitution after alpha-beta-depleted transplantation in children. The study's findings and limits: At around two months after transplant, the alpha-beta T cells were reportedly derived from several hundred expanded clones that came from non-depleted graft cells. T-cell counts and diversity were attributed mostly to newly produced T cells one year after transplant. Surviving recipient cells, namely T cells and thymic progenitors, were the source of high day-60 TCRbeta diversity in some patients.

Preparation of the TCRbeta library was carried out with unique molecular identifiers. One entry per CDR3 protein, called by TCRdb with MiXCR from the PCR reads. Here the sample spans around 700,000 distinct CDR3 sequences, less than 15% being singletons. This TCR was recovered from a girl aged 2 to 10 with congenital amegakaryocytic thrombocytopenia, due to receive a stem cell transplant. Sequences were derived from PBMCs, sampled before TCRalphabeta/CD19-depleted stem cell transplant.

The CDR3 is CSARGDWSSYEQYF. The CDR3, as DNA: TGCAGTGCTAGAGGAGACTGGAGCTCCTACGAGCAGTACTTC. The chain employs TRBV20-1 and TRBJ2-7; D gene ambiguous. The V gene lost 1 base and the J gene lost 0 bases, with 10 bases spanning the gap. Germline loops: CDR1 DFQATT, CDR2 SNEGSKA (reference sequence). There are 14 residues in the CDR3.